One T cell receptor beta chain is described in this entry. A much larger clone differs by one base, so this may be a read error. The data are from a study of T cells in Graves' hyperthyroidism and ophthalmopathy. Across the whole study: Peripheral blood was secured at the point of initial diagnosis, before any treatment.

The TCR beta CDR3 regions underwent amplification using RNA transcripts as the source. When the TCR CDR3 underwent first-round RT-PCR, the HTBI primer set was used. TCRdb passed the multiplex PCR reads through MiXCR, listing each CDR3 protein once. The table includes approximately 400,000 distinct CDR3 sequences, about 19% detected once. Germline values: CDR1 PRHDT, CDR2 FYEKMQ (reference sequence). The V and J ends lost 3 bases and 2 bases, in that order; junction bases with no gene match: 8. This CDR3 comprises 16 residues. This chain links TRBV13 with TRBJ2-7, with TRBD1 matching over 9 bases. Sequencing was performed on blood. The clonotype originates from a woman between 18 and 29 years old with Graves' hyperthyroidism. The CDR3: CASSLRQGVPPYEQYV. The CDR3 bases are TGTGCCAGCAGCTTGAGACAGGGGGTACCCCCCTACGAGCAGTACGTC.